The 10 T cell receptor beta chains reported below all come from one sample, sequenced in a study of T cells in Graves' hyperthyroidism and ophthalmopathy. There were TCR beta CDR3 regions amplified from RNA transcripts. HTBI primers were used for first-round RT-PCR of the TCR CDR3. A single record per CDR3 protein comes from TCRdb applying MiXCR to the multiplex PCR reads. The sample yields about 640,000 distinct CDR3 sequences, roughly 20% seen once. The sequencing input was blood. The receptors here all came from a man aged 25-40 years with Graves' ophthalmopathy.

The chain uses TRBV7-6 and TRBJ1-4; a weak D match, TRBD1 (5 bases). The CDR3 has 15 amino acids. Germline CDR1 reads SGHVS; CDR2 reads FNYEAQ. Trimming shortened V by 4 bases and J by 10 bases, and 19 bases separated the two germline ends. The CDR3 spells CASSSAGTEGRKLFF. For the CDR3, the DNA is TGTGCCAGCAGCTCCGCAGGGACTGAGGGGCGAAAACTGTTTTTT. The complete variable domain, with remaining parts taken from reference TRBV7-6 and TRBJ1-4, reads GAGVSQSPRYKVTKRGQDVALRCDPISGHVSLYWYRQALGQGPEFLTYFNYEAQQDKSGLPNDRFSAERPEGSISTLTIQRTEQRDSAMYRCASSSAGTEGRKLFFGSGTQLSVL.

This clonotype was recorded many times. One end of the junction does not line up with germline, which may come from a read error. The V call is TRBV5-1, the J call TRBJ2-5; D gene uncertain. CDR3 length: 11 residues. CDR1 and CDR2 (germline): SGHRS, YFSETQ. This CDR3 is CASSFQETQYF. The CDR3 DNA is TGTGCCAGCAGCTTCCAAGAGACCCAGTACTTC. Looking up the rest from reference TRBV5-1 and TRBJ2-5 gives the full variable domain: KAGVTQTPRYLIKTRGQQVTLSCSPISGHRSVSWYQQTPGQGLQFLFEYFSETQRNKGNFPGRFSGRQFSNSRSEMNVSTLELGDSALYLCASSFQETQYFGPGTRLLVL.

The chain employs TRBV28 and TRBJ1-2, with D possibly being TRBD1 (5 bases). The CDR3 loop spans 12 amino acids. The V gene's germline CDR1 is MDHEN and CDR2 SYDVKM. Deletions cut 6 bases from V and 8 bases from J, with 13 bases between. The CDR3 reads CASSGAGRGYTF. The CDR3 DNA sequence: TGTGCCAGCAGCGGGGCAGGGCGCGGCTACACCTTC.

This clonotype was counted only a few times. The chain is built from TRBV28 and TRBJ2-1, with D tentatively TRBD2 (5 bases). Germline V CDR1 and CDR2: MDHEN, SYDVKM. The length of the CDR3 is 13 residues. The V gene lost 6 bases and the J gene lost 8 bases, with 14 bases spanning the gap. For the CDR3, the DNA is TGTGCCAGCAGGGTCCGGGAAATGGATGAGCAGTTCTTC. This sequence encodes CASRVREMDEQFF.

This chain joins TRBV6-1 and TRBJ1-2; no clear D gene. The CDR3 has 18 residues. Germline CDR1 MNHNS, CDR2 SASEGT. The V end lost 3 bases, the J end lost 2 bases, and 22 bases lay between the germline ends. The CDR3 DNA is TGTGCCAGCAGTGACTACGCCCGAGGAGGCCTTGTGAACTATGGCTACACCTTC. Its protein is CASSDYARGGLVNYGYTF.

This clonotype has a count of ten or more. The chain combines TRBV12-3 or TRBV12-4 with TRBJ1-2, with a weak D call TRBD1 (5 bases). V dropped 6 bases and J dropped 4 bases, with 12 bases sitting between them. The CDR3 has 13 residues. The CDR3 nucleotides read TGTGCCAGCAGACGGGGCGGGGCCTATGGCTACACCTTC. Protein: CASRRGGAYGYTF.

The J gene is TRBJ2-7, the V gene TRBV25-1; D uncertain. The germline V gene encodes CDR1 MGHDK and CDR2 SYGVNS. Trimming shortened V by 4 bases and J by 4 bases, and 5 bases separated the two germline ends. CDR3 length equals 11 residues. The CDR3 here is CASSAIYEQYF. The CDR3 nucleotides read TGTGCCAGCAGTGCTATTTACGAGCAGTACTTC.

This clonotype was recorded a few times. The chain uses TRBV29-1 and TRBJ2-3; 7 bases align to TRBD2. V gave up 6 bases and J gave up 2 bases; unmatched junction bases: 14. The V gene's germline CDR1 is SQVTM and CDR2 ANQGSEA. This CDR3 has 16 amino acids. CDR3 nucleotide sequence: TGCAGCGTGGATATGGGGAGGGAAGGGGACACAGATACGCAGTATTTT. This gives the protein CSVDMGREGDTDTQYF.

The chain couples TRBV30 to TRBJ2-1; D is possibly TRBD1 or TRBD2 (7 bases each). This CDR3 has 14 residues. The V end lost 4 bases, the J end lost 10 bases, and 20 bases lay between the germline ends. Germline V CDR1 and CDR2: GTSNPN, SVGIG (reference sequence). The CDR3 is CAWNPSGGEREQFF. CDR3 sequence (DNA): TGTGCCTGGAATCCTTCAGGGGGGGAGCGGGAGCAGTTCTTC. Full variable domain (rest looked up from reference TRBV30 and TRBJ2-1): SQTIHQWPATLVQPVGSPLSLECTVEGTSNPNLYWYRQAAGRGLQLLFYSVGIGQISSEVPQNLSASRPQDRQFILSSKKLLLSDSGFYLCAWNPSGGEREQFFGPGTRLTVL.

In this sample, this clonotype turned up many times. CDR3 sequence reads: CASSLVQGNLYEQYF. The CDR3 DNA follows: TGTGCCAGCAGTTTAGTACAGGGGAACCTTTACGAGCAGTACTTC. The chain is built from TRBV27 and TRBJ2-7, with 7 bases matching TRBD1. Unmatched junction bases numbered 8, after V lost 2 bases and J lost 4 bases. The CDR3 has 15 residues. From germline, CDR1 is MNHEY and CDR2 SMNVEV (reference sequence).